This is a list of T cell receptor beta chains from one sample in a study of metastatic and nonmetastatic thyroid tumors. TCRdb reanalyzed the PCR reads with MiXCR. The table records tens of thousands of clones, roughly 20% of them present only once. Input material: blood. All receptors come from a female donor with papillary thyroid cancer or a benign thyroid nodule (not recorded which). Some clones in this sample may be carry-over from other donors' samples. CDR3s leave out the opening cysteine and the closing phenylalanine or tryptophan. The size of a clone is reported for some rows only, either as once, few or many, or as a class for expanded clones.

J,V,size,CDR3
TRBJ2-3,TRBV7-6,NA,ASIQGDTQY
TRBJ1-2,TRBV10-3,many,AISEDYGYT
TRBJ1-1,TRBV4-3,many,ASSQDLGSHWAF
TRBJ2-1,TRBV7-2,many,ASSFGTSRGNEQF
TRBJ1-1,TRBV15,many,ATSRTAPPEAF
TRBJ2-3,TRBV2,many,ASTPGQVGDTQY
TRBJ2-7,TRBV7-9,many,ASSGRGSREQY
TRBJ1-2,TRBV6-1,medium-sized,ASSESTGRINYGYT
TRBJ1-5,TRBV28,many,ASSPLPIYSNQPQH
TRBJ2-3,TRBV7-2,many,ASRGLAGGEDTQY
TRBJ1-2,TRBV6-1,NA,ASTQGSYGYT
TRBJ1-6,TRBV19,few,ASSTQGAISPLH
TRBJ2-3,TRBV27,NA,ASSASWRTDTQY
TRBJ2-7,TRBV5-1,medium-sized,ASSKGLAGGPSYEQY
TRBJ1-2,TRBV9,medium-sized,ASSAPGGGSTNYGYT
TRBJ2-2,TRBV20-1,many,SAPDRVNTGELF
TRBJ2-3,TRBV6-2/TRBV6-3,few,DSSYSKITGEGVKDTQY
TRBJ2-7,TRBV12-3/TRBV12-4,medium-sized,ASSLRDRDYEQY
TRBJ2-1,TRBV27,NA,ASSPIAGGYNEQF
TRBJ1-3,TRBV27,few,ASSFTGGDTIY
TRBJ1-1,TRBV5-1,many,ASSLQGNTEAF
TRBJ2-7,TRBV20-1,NA,SARGASGYEQY
TRBJ2-1,TRBV20-1,NA,SASLLARVSEQF
TRBJ2-7,TRBV7-2,many,ASSPGTFSYEQY
TRBJ2-1,TRBV25-1,NA,ASSDRFYEQF
TRBJ2-1,TRBV10-3,NA,ATLAGGTYHEQF